A selection of T cell receptor beta chains follows, all from one sample in a study of shared clonotypes between healthy human individuals. Data came from immunoSEQ multiplex PCR; TCRdb stores just in-frame clones and leaves some out. Here the sample spans 2 million or so clones, about 95% being singletons. Source material: naive CD8+ T cells sorted from blood. The source of these receptors is a man aged 18-30 years in good health. Both conserved end residues are part of each CDR3. D genes are given only for firm matches. Not every row has a clone size; where given, it reads once, few, many or a size class.

>NA|TRBJ2-7|TRBD2|TRBV19
CASSIASGGSNEQYF
TGTGCCAGTAGTATAGCAAGCGGGGGAAGCAACGAGCAGTACTTC
>NA|TRBJ2-4|NA|TRBV7-9
CASSTTNTPEANIQYF
TGTGCCAGCAGCACAACCAATACACCAGAAGCAAACATTCAGTACTTC
>NA|TRBJ1-2|NA|TRBV29-1
CSVEDRGRTNYGYTF
TGCAGCGTTGAAGATCGTGGACGGACAAACTATGGCTACACCTTC
>NA|TRBJ2-3|NA|TRBV2
CASRFRGGSTDTQYF
TGTGCCAGCAGGTTCAGGGGCGGAAGCACAGATACGCAGTATTTT
>NA|TRBJ2-7|TRBD1|TRBV4-2
CASSQAGQAPIQYF
TGTGCCAGCAGCCAGGCCGGACAGGCTCCCATACAGTACTTC
>NA|TRBJ2-3|NA|TRBV4-1
CASSHGKDSTDTQYF
TGCGCCAGCAGCCACGGGAAAGACAGCACAGATACGCAGTATTTT
>once|TRBJ2-7|NA|TRBV5-6
CASSLSMGEVYEQYF
TGTGCCAGCAGCTTGTCGATGGGCGAAGTCTACGAGCAGTACTTC
>NA|TRBJ2-7|TRBD1|TRBV9
CASSAFTGTGSYEQYF
TGTGCCAGCAGCGCATTTACCGGGACAGGGTCGTACGAGCAGTACTTC
>once|TRBJ1-2|TRBD1|TRBV28
CASSLRTGLGYTF
TGTGCCAGCAGTTTACGGACAGGCCTTGGCTACACCTTC
>NA|TRBJ1-1|NA|TRBV5-4
CASSLGLGATEAFF
TGTGCCAGCAGCTTGGGACTAGGGGCCACTGAAGCTTTCTTT
>NA|TRBJ2-1|NA|TRBV4-1
CASSQEEVEQFF
TGCGCCAGCAGCCAGGAAGAGGTTGAGCAGTTCTTC
>NA|TRBJ2-1|TRBD2|TRBV29-1
CSGTSGGKLSYNEQFF
TGCAGCGGGACTAGCGGGGGAAAACTCTCCTACAATGAGCAGTTCTTC
>NA|TRBJ2-7|NA|TRBV28
CASSLRGWYEQYF
TGTGCCAGCAGTTTGAGGGGTTGGTACGAGCAGTACTTC
>NA|TRBJ2-7|NA|TRBV2
CASSGRGATTYEQYF
TGTGCCAGCAGTGGGCGCGGGGCGACTACCTACGAGCAGTACTTC
>NA|TRBJ2-3|TRBD2|TRBV7-2
CASSLGTSGTDTQYF
TGTGCCAGCAGCCTGGGGACTAGCGGCACAGATACGCAGTATTTT
>NA|TRBJ1-2|NA|TRBV11-1
CASSLRGNYGYTF
TGTGCCAGCAGCCTCAGGGGTAACTATGGCTACACCTTC
>NA|TRBJ2-7|NA|TRBV10-2
CASSESAPEMGSYEQYF
TGCGCCAGCAGTGAGTCTGCTCCGGAGATGGGGAGCTACGAGCAGTACTTC
>NA|TRBJ2-2|TRBD2|TRBV7-9
CASSLVASGDTGELFF
TGTGCCAGCAGCTTAGTCGCTAGCGGGGACACCGGGGAGCTGTTTTTT
>NA|TRBJ1-5|NA|TRBV19
CASTPEGVVSNQPQHF
TGTGCCAGTACCCCCGAGGGGGTCGTTAGCAATCAGCCCCAGCATTTT
>NA|TRBJ2-7|NA|TRBV5-4
CASSYNLEAGEQYF
TGTGCCAGCAGCTACAACTTGGAAGCAGGCGAGCAGTACTTC
>NA|TRBJ1-2|NA|TRBV14
CASSQVRVGNGYTF
TGTGCCAGCAGCCAAGTCAGGGTGGGGAATGGCTACACCTTC
>NA|TRBJ1-1|NA|TRBV7-6
CASSGTNTEAFF
TGTGCCAGCAGCGGGACGAACACTGAAGCTTTCTTT
>NA|TRBJ2-2|TRBD1|TRBV18
CASSPTGFGTGELFF
TGTGCCAGCTCACCGACAGGGTTCGGCACCGGGGAGCTGTTTTTT
>NA|TRBJ2-1|NA|TRBV6-1
CASSERRQGWDNEQFF
TGTGCCAGCAGTGAACGACGGCAGGGGTGGGACAATGAGCAGTTCTTC
>NA|TRBJ2-7|NA|TRBV4-3
CASSQDTSYEQYF
TGCGCCAGCAGCCAAGACACCTCCTACGAGCAGTACTTC
>NA|TRBJ1-2|NA|TRBV6-5
CASSYSEAYGYTF
TGTGCCAGCAGTTACTCGGAAGCCTATGGCTACACCTTC
>NA|TRBJ2-1|TRBD2|TRBV13
CASSLDSSGGSSYNEQFF
TGTGCCAGCAGCTTAGATAGTAGCGGGGGAAGCTCCTACAATGAGCAGTTCTTC
>NA|TRBJ1-4|NA|TRBV4-3
CASSPGGEGTNEKLFF
TGCGCCAGCAGCCCTGGAGGGGAGGGAACTAATGAAAAACTGTTTTTT
>NA|TRBJ2-1|TRBD2|TRBV6-4
CASSQLAGGPSSYNEQFF
TGTGCCAGCAGCCAACTAGCGGGGGGCCCGAGCTCCTACAATGAGCAGTTCTTC
>NA|TRBJ2-7|NA|TRBV5-6
CASSFAGTGVSYEQYF
TGTGCCAGCAGCTTCGCGGGAACGGGCGTCTCCTACGAGCAGTACTTC
>NA|TRBJ2-5|NA|TRBV25-1
CASSELETQYF
TGTGCCAGCAGTGAATTGGAGACCCAGTACTTC
>NA|TRBJ2-3|TRBD2|TRBV2
CASSRTTGGIDTQYF
TGTGCCAGCAGTCGGACTACGGGAGGTATAGATACGCAGTATTTT
>NA|TRBJ1-2|NA|TRBV29-1
CSVEGDGNYGYTF
TGCAGCGTTGAAGGGGACGGCAACTATGGCTACACCTTC
>NA|TRBJ2-7|TRBD2|TRBV6-5
CASSGLAGPYEQYF
TGTGCCAGCAGTGGGCTAGCGGGGCCCTACGAGCAGTACTTC
>NA|TRBJ1-1|NA|TRBV2
CASKSGDTEAFF
TGTGCCAGCAAGTCTGGGGACACTGAAGCTTTCTTT
>NA|TRBJ1-1|NA|TRBV30
CAWSHDGLNTEAFF
TGTGCCTGGAGTCACGACGGACTGAACACTGAAGCTTTCTTT
>once|TRBJ2-7|NA|TRBV6-1
CASSEKGGLAWEQYF
TGTGCCAGCAGTGAGAAGGGTGGCCTAGCGTGGGAGCAGTACTTC
>NA|TRBJ2-2|NA|TRBV27
CASSGTDKYTGELFF
TGTGCCAGCAGTGGAACAGACAAGTACACCGGGGAGCTGTTTTTT
>once|TRBJ2-5|NA|TRBV2
CASSEEVGGQETQYF
TGTGCCAGCAGTGAAGAGGTGGGGGGCCAAGAGACCCAGTACTTC
>NA|TRBJ2-1|NA|TRBV19
CASSYWAGDEQFF
TGTGCCAGTAGTTACTGGGCCGGCGATGAGCAGTTCTTC
>NA|TRBJ2-1|NA|TRBV5-4
CASSGSTWDEQFF
TGTGCCAGCAGCGGCTCGACATGGGATGAGCAGTTCTTC
>NA|TRBJ2-7|TRBD1|TRBV11-2
CASSDRVGDYEQYF
TGTGCCAGCAGCGACAGGGTGGGAGACTACGAGCAGTACTTC
>NA|TRBJ2-5|NA|TRBV7-9
CASSPTGETQYF
TGTGCCAGCAGCCCGACGGGAGAGACCCAGTACTTC
>NA|TRBJ2-7|NA|TRBV7-8
CATRGRDSGEQYF
TGTGCCACCCGGGGACGGGACTCGGGCGAGCAGTACTTC
>NA|TRBJ1-6|NA|TRBV6-5
CASSYDRVLNNSPLHF
TGTGCCAGCAGTTACGATAGGGTACTAAATAATTCACCCCTCCACTTT
>NA|TRBJ2-7|TRBD1|TRBV25-1
CASSEGTGSLHEQYF
TGTGCCAGCAGTGAAGGGACAGGGAGTCTCCACGAGCAGTACTTC
>NA|TRBJ2-7|NA|TRBV4-1
CASSYRSPDSPSEQYF
TGCGCCAGCAGCTATCGGTCACCTGATTCTCCTAGTGAGCAGTACTTC
>NA|TRBJ1-5|TRBD1|TRBV28
CASSTQGLWNQPQHF
TGTGCCAGCAGTACACAGGGGTTATGGAATCAGCCCCAGCATTTT
>NA|TRBJ2-7|NA|TRBV14
CASSLTGWEYEQYF
TGTGCCAGCAGCCTAACAGGGTGGGAATACGAGCAGTACTTC
>NA|TRBJ1-5|TRBD1|TRBV5-8
CASSFSGGGNQPQHF
TGTGCCAGCAGCTTCTCAGGGGGCGGCAATCAGCCCCAGCATTTT
>NA|TRBJ1-4|NA|TRBV6-5
CASSYSTGLVHEKLFF
TGTGCCAGCAGTTACTCCACAGGATTGGTTCATGAAAAACTGTTTTTT
>NA|TRBJ1-1|NA|TRBV29-1
CSVPSFRGGTEAFF
TGCAGCGTGCCTTCCTTTCGGGGAGGGACTGAAGCTTTCTTT
>NA|TRBJ1-1|NA|TRBV9
CASSVGPMNTEAFF
TGTGCCAGCAGCGTGGGACCGATGAACACTGAAGCTTTCTTT
>NA|TRBJ2-1|NA|TRBV9
CASSVVPSANEQFF
TGTGCCAGCAGCGTAGTCCCTAGCGCAAATGAGCAGTTCTTC
>NA|TRBJ2-7|NA|TRBV7-8
CASSSLLDYEQYF
TGTGCCAGCAGCTCCCTTTTGGACTACGAGCAGTACTTC
>NA|TRBJ2-1|TRBD2|TRBV27
CASSLVLAGKYNEQFF
TGTGCCAGCAGCTTGGTACTAGCGGGAAAATACAATGAGCAGTTCTTC
>once|TRBJ2-5|NA|TRBV15
CATSGLGMGGAETQYF
TGTGCCACCAGCGGCCTTGGGATGGGGGGTGCGGAGACCCAGTACTTC